Below are 31 T cell receptor beta chains sequenced from a single sample in a study of blood T cells in healthy people across ages. Primers used in a second PCR of about 6 to 11 cycles were a sample-barcoded 5' primer and a J-beta primer mix. One entry per CDR3 protein, called by TCRdb with MiXCR from the 5' RACE reads. The top ten hold roughly 10% of the sample, which has 750,000 to 1,000,000 distinct CDR3 sequences, almost 30% seen once. These data also formed part of another study, on T cells of mothers and their children.

Material for sequencing was blood. The receptors shown here come from a woman in her thirties or forties in good health.

This clonotype was picked up many times. The chain has TRBV5-6 and TRBJ2-1; 12 nucleotides line up with TRBD2. This CDR3 is 16 amino acids long. Germline CDR1 is SGHDT and CDR2 is YYEEEE. V lost 4 bases and J lost 2; bases outside the gene matches: 4. The CDR3: CASSQLAGGPYNEQFF. The CDR3 nucleotides read TGTGCCAGCAGCCAACTAGCGGGGGGCCCCTACAATGAGCAGTTCTTC.

This clonotype appeared many times. V is TRBV4-3 and J is TRBJ1-1; possibly TRBD1 for D (5 bases). There are 14 residues in the CDR3. The germline V gene has CDR1 LGHNA and CDR2 YSLEER. Between the trimmed V and J ends, which lost 8 bases and 6 bases, there was a span of 19 bases. For the CDR3, the DNA is TGCGCCAGCGGATCGGGACTCGGAGATCCTGAAGCTTTCTTT. Translation: CASGSGLGDPEAFF.

This chain uses TRBV19 with TRBJ2-4; unclear D gene. The end of the DNA is better explained by TRBJ2-7, so the J call may be wrong. The CDR3 is 14 amino acids. The V gene's germline CDR1 is LNHDA and CDR2 SQIVND (reference sequence). The CDR3 nucleotides read TGTGCCAGTAGTATCGCTTCAACGAGCTACGAGCAGTACTTC. Translation gives CASSIASTSYEQYF.

This chain joins TRBV20-1 and TRBJ2-7; 8 bases are a match to TRBD2. The CDR3 runs to 14 residues. V shed 6 bases and J 3 bases; nucleotides not matched to a gene: 10. Germline CDR1 and CDR2: DFQATT and SNEGSKA (reference sequence). The chain's CDR3 is CSAPIAGQFYEQYF. The DNA for the CDR3 is TGCAGTGCCCCAATAGCGGGGCAATTCTACGAGCAGTACTTC.

This sequence joins TRBV29-1 and TRBJ1-2; TRBD1 might be the D (5 bases). This CDR3 contains 13 residues. Germline V gene data show CDR1 as SQVTM and CDR2 as ANQGSEA. V lost 6 bases and J 4 bases, leaving 15 bases between the germline ends. The CDR3 spells CSVASGSLYGYTF. The CDR3 bases are TGCAGCGTCGCCTCAGGGAGCCTCTATGGCTACACCTTC.

This clonotype was counted only a few times. The rearrangement links TRBV12-3 or TRBV12-4 to TRBJ1-2; 9 nucleotides align to TRBD1. V was pared by 2 bases and J by 0 bases, with 10 bases of the junction left unmatched. The CDR3 contains 18 residues. The CDR3 is CASSLSWTGDGANYGYTF. CDR3 DNA: TGTGCCAGCAGTTTATCTTGGACAGGGGATGGAGCTAACTATGGCTACACCTTC.

The chain uses TRBV7-8 and TRBJ2-5; D gene unclear. The CDR3 contains 12 residues. In germline, CDR1 is SGHVS, CDR2 FQNEAQ. Between the trimmed V and J ends, which lost 6 bases and 2 bases, there was a span of 7 bases. This CDR3 reads CASSAPQETQYF. The CDR3 coding sequence is TGTGCCAGCAGTGCCCCTCAAGAGACCCAGTACTTC.

This clonotype was seen only a few times. V usage is TRBV20-1 and J usage is TRBJ1-1, with TRBD1 matching over 10 bases. The CDR3 is 14 amino acids. The germline CDR1 and CDR2 sequences are DFQATT and SNEGSKA (reference sequence). The CDR3 sequence: CRAVGDRGRTEAFF. The CDR3, as DNA: TGCAGAGCAGTCGGGGACAGGGGCCGTACTGAAGCTTTCTTT.

The V and J genes are TRBV7-3 and TRBJ2-3; D remains unclear. Per the germline V gene, CDR1 is SGHTA and CDR2 is FQGTGA. Trimming left V 5 bases short and J 4 bases short, with 13 bases between. The CDR3 spans 14 residues. The CDR3 nucleotides read TGTGCCAGCAGCCTCCTCGACCCGCCAGATACGCAGTATTTT. This translates into CASSLLDPPDTQYF.

V usage is TRBV15 and J usage is TRBJ2-3; D is uncertain. Germline CDR1 LNHNV, CDR2 YYDKDF (reference sequence). Trimming cost V 0 bases and J 6 bases, with 10 bases left between them. The CDR3 totals 14 residues. CDR3 amino acids: CATSRDQGPDTQYF. The CDR3 DNA reads as TGTGCCACCAGCAGAGATCAAGGCCCGGATACGCAGTATTTT.

This clonotype has only a few counts. The CDR3 loop reads CASSLATGGTEQYF. CDR3 DNA sequence: TGCGCCAGCAGCTTGGCCACAGGGGGTACCGAGCAGTACTTC. The chain carries TRBV5-1 and TRBJ2-7, with 8 bases fitting TRBD1. Germline CDR1 SGHRS, CDR2 YFSETQ. V was clipped by 0 bases and J by 6 bases; unmatched bases: 5. The CDR3 extends over 14 amino acids.

V usage is TRBV12-3 or TRBV12-4 and J usage is TRBJ2-3; TRBD2 agrees at 8 bases. J lost 4 bases, V lost 3 bases, and 3 bases had no gene match. The CDR3 sequence is 14 residues long. The CDR3, as DNA: TGTGCCAGCAGTTTCGGGGGGGGACCAGATACGCAGTATTTT. Its protein is CASSFGGGPDTQYF.

This rearrangement joins TRBV5-1 to TRBJ1-1, with a tentative D call TRBD1 (5 bases). Per the germline V gene, CDR1 is SGHRS and CDR2 is YFSETQ. The CDR3 has 18 amino acids. The germline V and J ends were trimmed by 0 bases and 11 bases, with 29 bases remaining between them. CDR3 nucleotides: TGCGCCAGCAGCTTGGTACCCAGAGGCCAGGGCCCGGGTGCGTCGGCTTTCTTT. Translation gives CASSLVPRGQGPGASAFF.

Only a few counts were recorded for this clonotype. V gene TRBV6-6 combines with J gene TRBJ1-2, with no clear D. V dropped 0 bases and J dropped 0 bases, with 14 bases sitting between them. This CDR3 is built from 17 residues. Germline CDR1 and CDR2: MNHNY and SVGAGI (reference sequence). CDR3 residues: CASSYSGSGSANYGYTF. The CDR3 bases are TGTGCCAGCAGTTACTCCGGCTCAGGATCAGCTAACTATGGCTACACCTTC.

This clonotype appeared a few times. This rearrangement joins TRBV7-9 to TRBJ2-3; 11 bases fit TRBD2. The CDR3 totals 17 residues. V trimming: 3 bases; J trimming: 6 bases; junction bases outside the gene matches: 11. Germline V CDR1 and CDR2: SEHNR, FQNEAQ (reference sequence). CDR3 loop: CASSFRTTSGVRDTQYF. CDR3 DNA sequence: TGTGCCAGCAGCTTTAGGACGACTAGCGGGGTTAGGGATACGCAGTATTTT.

The CDR3 nucleotides read TGCAGTGCCACTGGCGGTTCAGCGGGAGTCAAAGAGACCCAGTACTTC. This sequence encodes CSATGGSAGVKETQYF. The chain combines TRBV20-1 with TRBJ2-5; 8 bases are a match to TRBD2. CDR1 DFQATT and CDR2 SNEGSKA come from the germline V gene (reference sequence). After removal of 6 bases from V and 3 bases from J, the junction contained 15 bases not matched to a gene. The CDR3 length is 16 residues.

The chain carries TRBV7-8 and TRBJ1-5; D may be TRBD1 (5 bases). The V end was cut by 1 base, the J end by 7 bases, with 8 bases between. CDR1 is SGHVS, CDR2 FQNEAQ, per germline. The length of the CDR3 is 13 residues. Written as DNA, the CDR3 is TGTGCCAGCAGCTTAGGGGGGGAGCAGCCCCAGCATTTT. This gives the protein CASSLGGEQPQHF.

The gene calls are TRBV7-9 and TRBJ2-7; 10 bases map to TRBD1. The DNA end is more similar to TRBJ2-5, so the J call may be wrong. The germline V gene encodes CDR1 SEHNR and CDR2 FQNEAQ (reference sequence). The CDR3 totals 16 residues. The CDR3 spells CASSLPPGTGEETQYF. The CDR3 coding sequence is TGTGCCAGCAGCCTACCACCCGGGACAGGGGAGGAGACCCAGTACTTC.

The V and J genes are TRBV7-2 and TRBJ1-5; D remains unclear. V lost 0 bases and J 6 bases, leaving 3 bases between the germline ends. Germline V lookup: CDR1 SGHTA, CDR2 FQGNSA. The CDR3 runs 12 residues. The CDR3 sequence: CASSLAFQPQHF. In DNA form, the CDR3 reads TGTGCCAGCAGCTTAGCGTTTCAGCCCCAGCATTTT.

This clonotype was found a few times. A much larger clonotype is one base distant, so this may be a read error. The rearrangement links TRBV20-1 to TRBJ2-7; 14 positions agree with TRBD2. Germline CDR1 and CDR2: DFQATT and SNEGSKA (reference sequence). The CDR3 is made up of 14 amino acids. The CDR3 coding sequence is TGCAGTGCAGGACTAGCGGGGGGTTCCTACGGGCAGTACTTC. Translating gives CSAGLAGGSYGQYF.

This clonotype has ten or more counts. CDR3 residues: CASSSQPNQPQHF. The CDR3 bases are TGTGCCAGCAGCTCCCAGCCGAATCAGCCCCAGCATTTT. The chain uses TRBV7-2 and TRBJ1-5; D unresolved. Germline V CDR1 and CDR2: SGHTA, FQGNSA. V was clipped by 4 bases and J by 4 bases, with 8 bases between them. CDR3 length equals 13 residues.

The chain joins TRBV28 to TRBJ1-2, with D perhaps TRBD1 (5 bases). The CDR3 has 18 amino acids. The germline V and J ends were trimmed by 5 bases and 4 bases, with 26 bases remaining between them. Germline CDR1 reads MDHEN; CDR2 reads SYDVKM. Here the CDR3 reads CASSRLRTRGPVIYGYTF. CDR3 nucleotide sequence: TGTGCCAGCAGTCGGCTCCGGACAAGGGGCCCCGTGATCTATGGCTACACCTTC.

The chain has TRBV28 and TRBJ2-7; D might be TRBD2 (5 bases). V was pared by 10 bases and J by 1 base, with 17 bases between. Germline V gives CDR1 MDHEN, CDR2 SYDVKM. The CDR3 totals 14 residues. The CDR3 DNA reads as TGTGCCATCTCACGGGGAGACGGATCCTACGAGCAGTACTTC. Protein: CAISRGDGSYEQYF.

This clonotype was seen a handful of times. The chain uses TRBV5-1 and TRBJ2-3, with D possibly TRBD1 on 6 matching bases. Trimming removed 4 bases from V and 0 bases from J, with 12 bases in between. CDR3 length equals 15 residues. The germline gives CDR1 SGHRS, CDR2 YFSETQ. CDR3 sequence reads: CASSHGTPSTDTQYF. DNA of the CDR3: TGCGCCAGCAGCCATGGGACACCTAGCACAGATACGCAGTATTTT.

J is TRBJ2-1 and V is TRBV20-1, with 10 bases matching TRBD2. V gave up 6 bases and J gave up 1 base; unmatched junction bases: 6. The CDR3 has 15 amino acids. Germline CDR1 is DFQATT and CDR2 is SNEGSKA (reference sequence). In DNA form, the CDR3 reads TGCAGTGCCCGAGCGGGGGGGCCGTCCTACAATGAGCAGTTCTTC. Translation gives CSARAGGPSYNEQFF.

A few counts support this clonotype. The gene calls are TRBV7-2 and TRBJ2-3; 9 nucleotides align to TRBD2. Trimming removed 3 bases from V and 5 bases from J; junction bases left unmatched: 6. Germline-derived CDR1 and CDR2 are SGHTA and FQGNSA. The CDR3 covers 15 residues. As DNA, the CDR3 is TGTGCCAGCAGCTTTGGACTAGCGCACAAAGATACGCAGTATTTT. Amino acid sequence: CASSFGLAHKDTQYF.

The chain uses TRBV7-2 and TRBJ2-3, with D possibly matching TRBD1 (6 bases). The CDR3 extends over 18 amino acids. Trimming pared 4 bases from V and 0 bases from J, leaving 20 bases between. Germline loops: CDR1 SGHTA, CDR2 FQGNSA. The CDR3 nucleotides read TGTGCCAGCAGCTCCCACCCTGGGGACATGGCAAGCACAGATACGCAGTATTTT. Translating it yields CASSSHPGDMASTDTQYF.

The chain employs TRBV2 and TRBJ2-6, with D unresolved. The CDR3 has 16 residues. V was cut by 7 bases and J by 1 base, with 14 bases left in between. Germline lookup yields CDR1 SNHLY and CDR2 FYNNEI. The CDR3 spells CASKAGDASGANVLTF. The CDR3 DNA follows: TGTGCCAGCAAGGCAGGTGACGCTTCTGGGGCCAACGTCCTGACTTTC.

V and J are TRBV19 and TRBJ1-1; the D is unclear. There are 13 residues in the CDR3. CDR1 and CDR2 from the germline V gene are LNHDA and SQIVND (reference sequence). V was clipped by 6 bases and J by 4 bases, with 12 bases between them. The DNA for the CDR3 is TGTGCCAGTAGCGTGGAGGTTGGCACTGAAGCTTTCTTT. Translation gives CASSVEVGTEAFF.

The chain has TRBV19 and TRBJ2-1; D remains ambiguous. The CDR3 loop spans 13 amino acids. CDR1 and CDR2 (germline): LNHDA, SQIVND (reference sequence). Trimming left V 3 bases short and J 5 bases short, with 8 bases between. The CDR3 nucleotides are TGTGCCAGTAGTATTTCCCCAAACAATGAGCAGTTCTTC. Amino acids: CASSISPNNEQFF.

This clonotype was found a few times. The V gene is TRBV7-6, the J gene TRBJ2-1, with 8 bases identical to TRBD1. The CDR3 totals 12 residues. V was clipped by 5 bases and J by 9 bases; unmatched bases: 3. The V gene's germline CDR1 is SGHVS and CDR2 FNYEAQ. CDR3 sequence: CASSRQGSEQFF. The CDR3 DNA is TGTGCCAGCAGCCGACAGGGGTCTGAGCAGTTCTTC.